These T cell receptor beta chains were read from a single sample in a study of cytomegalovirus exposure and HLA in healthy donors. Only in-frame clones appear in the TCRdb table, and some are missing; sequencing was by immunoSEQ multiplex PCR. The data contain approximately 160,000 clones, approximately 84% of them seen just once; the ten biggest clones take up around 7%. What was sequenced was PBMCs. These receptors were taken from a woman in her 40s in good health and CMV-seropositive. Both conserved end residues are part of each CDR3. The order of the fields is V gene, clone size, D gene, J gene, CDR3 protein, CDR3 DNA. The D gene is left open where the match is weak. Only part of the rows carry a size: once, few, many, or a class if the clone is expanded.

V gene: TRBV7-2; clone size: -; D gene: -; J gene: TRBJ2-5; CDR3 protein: CASSTGGARETQYF; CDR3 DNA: TGTGCCAGCAGCACTGGGGGGGCCAGGGAGACCCAGTACTTC
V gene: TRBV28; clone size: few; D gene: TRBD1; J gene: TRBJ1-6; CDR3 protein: CASSSPQGNSSPLHF; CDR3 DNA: TGTGCCAGCAGTTCGCCACAGGGGAACAGTTCACCCCTCCACTTT
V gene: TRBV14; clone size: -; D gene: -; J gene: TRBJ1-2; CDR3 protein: CASSQVGGRGYTF; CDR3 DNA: TGTGCCAGCAGCCAAGTGGGGGGAAGAGGCTACACCTTC
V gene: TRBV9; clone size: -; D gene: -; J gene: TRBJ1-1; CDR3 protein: CASSVDLRGTEAFF; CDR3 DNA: TGTGCCAGCAGCGTAGATCTCAGGGGCACTGAAGCTTTCTTT
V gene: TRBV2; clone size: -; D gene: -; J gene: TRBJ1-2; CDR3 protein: CASSWAIGYTF; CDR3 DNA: TGTGCCAGCAGTTGGGCTATCGGCTACACCTTC
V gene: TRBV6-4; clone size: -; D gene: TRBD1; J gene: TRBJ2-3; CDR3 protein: CASRVPTGSTPDTQYF; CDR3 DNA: TGTGCCAGCAGAGTACCGACAGGGTCAACGCCGGATACGCAGTATTTT
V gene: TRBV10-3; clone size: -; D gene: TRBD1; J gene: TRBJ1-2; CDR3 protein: CAISEDPGGEGYTF; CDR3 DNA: TGTGCCATCAGTGAAGATCCAGGGGGCGAGGGCTACACCTTC
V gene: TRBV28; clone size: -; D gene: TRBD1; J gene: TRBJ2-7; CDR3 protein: CASSLGGFSSGTGGTYEQYF; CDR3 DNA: TGTGCCAGCAGTTTAGGGGGTTTTTCCTCCGGGACAGGCGGAACCTACGAGCAGTACTTC
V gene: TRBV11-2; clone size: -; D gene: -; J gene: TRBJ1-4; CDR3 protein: CASSFWTGNEKLFF; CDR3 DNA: TGTGCCAGCAGCTTTTGGACGGGGAATGAAAAACTGTTTTTT
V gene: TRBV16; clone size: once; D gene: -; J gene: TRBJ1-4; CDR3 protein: CASRDSPNEKLFF; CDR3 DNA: TGTGCCAGCAGGGACAGTCCTAATGAAAAACTGTTTTTT
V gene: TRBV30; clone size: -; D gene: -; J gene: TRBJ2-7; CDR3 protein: CAWSWRDEQYF; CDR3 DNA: TGTGCCTGGAGTTGGAGGGACGAGCAGTACTTC
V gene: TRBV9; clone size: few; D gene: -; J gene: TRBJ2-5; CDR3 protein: CASSLARSETQYF; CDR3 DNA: TGTGCCAGCAGTCTAGCGAGGTCAGAGACCCAGTACTTC
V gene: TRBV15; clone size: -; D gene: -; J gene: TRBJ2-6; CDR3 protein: CATSRVTVSGANGLTF; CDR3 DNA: TGTGCCACCAGCAGAGTGACGGTCTCTGGGGCCAACGGCCTGACTTTC
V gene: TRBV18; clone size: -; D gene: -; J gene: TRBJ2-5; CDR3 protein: CASSRDLQETQYF; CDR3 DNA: TGTGCCAGCTCTCGGGACTTACAAGAGACCCAGTACTTC
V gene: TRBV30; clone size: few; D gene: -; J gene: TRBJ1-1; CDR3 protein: CAWLLGNTEAFF; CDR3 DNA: TGTGCCTGGCTACTGGGCAACACTGAAGCTTTCTTT
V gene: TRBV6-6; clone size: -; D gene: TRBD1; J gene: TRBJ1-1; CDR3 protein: CASSYSWTGEAFF; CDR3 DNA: TGTGCCAGCAGTTACTCTTGGACAGGCGAAGCTTTCTTT
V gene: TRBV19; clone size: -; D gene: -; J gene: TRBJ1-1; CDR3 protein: CASSIYPTTEAFF; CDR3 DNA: TGTGCCAGTAGTATTTACCCTACCACTGAAGCTTTCTTT
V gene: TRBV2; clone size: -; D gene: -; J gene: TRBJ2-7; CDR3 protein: CASIGAWGAYEQYF; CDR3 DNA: TGTGCCAGCATTGGGGCCTGGGGGGCCTACGAGCAGTACTTC
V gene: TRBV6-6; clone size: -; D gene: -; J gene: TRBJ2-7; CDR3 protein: CASSYSHQQPEQYF; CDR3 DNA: TGTGCCAGCAGTTACTCTCACCAACAGCCCGAGCAGTACTTC
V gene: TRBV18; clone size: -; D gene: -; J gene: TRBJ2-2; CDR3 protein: CASSPPSGGELFF; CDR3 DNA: TGTGCCAGCTCACCACCGTCCGGCGGGGAGCTGTTTTTT
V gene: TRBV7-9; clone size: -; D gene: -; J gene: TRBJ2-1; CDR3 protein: CASSPPVREQFF; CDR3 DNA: TGTGCCAGCAGCCCCCCTGTTCGTGAGCAGTTCTTC
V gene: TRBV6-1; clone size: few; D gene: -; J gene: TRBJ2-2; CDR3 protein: CASSRKSTGELFF; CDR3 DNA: TGTGCCAGCTCGAGGAAAAGCACCGGGGAGCTGTTTTTT
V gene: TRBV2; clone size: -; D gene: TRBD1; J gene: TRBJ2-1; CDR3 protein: CASRVGQGVYNEQFF; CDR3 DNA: TGTGCCAGCAGGGTCGGACAGGGCGTTTACAATGAGCAGTTCTTC
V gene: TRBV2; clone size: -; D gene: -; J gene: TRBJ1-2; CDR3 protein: CASGGAGLGYTF; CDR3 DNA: TGTGCCAGCGGGGGGGCAGGGCTCGGCTACACCTTC
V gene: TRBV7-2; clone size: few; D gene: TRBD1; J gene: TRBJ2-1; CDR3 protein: CASSLSGTVYNEQFF; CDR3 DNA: TGTGCCAGCAGCCTCTCCGGGACAGTCTACAATGAGCAGTTCTTC
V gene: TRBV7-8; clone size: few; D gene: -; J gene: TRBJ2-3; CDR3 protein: CASSPWRGGPLDTQYF; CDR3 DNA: TGTGCCAGCAGCCCGTGGAGGGGGGGGCCTTTAGATACGCAGTATTTT
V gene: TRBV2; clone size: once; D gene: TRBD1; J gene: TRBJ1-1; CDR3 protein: CASTQTRGLTEAFF; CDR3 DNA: TGTGCCAGCACCCAAACCAGGGGGCTGACTGAAGCTTTCTTT
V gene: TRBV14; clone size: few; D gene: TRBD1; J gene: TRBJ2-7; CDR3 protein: CASRPQGWDEQYF; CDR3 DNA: TGTGCCAGCAGACCACAGGGGTGGGACGAGCAGTACTTC
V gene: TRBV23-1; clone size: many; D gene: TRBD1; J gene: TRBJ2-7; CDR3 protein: CSKTPPGQGSYEQYF; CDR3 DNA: TGCTCTAAGACCCCCCCGGGACAGGGTTCCTACGAGCAGTACTTC
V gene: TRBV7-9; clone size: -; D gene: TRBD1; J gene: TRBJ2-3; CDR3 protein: CASSRRQGGLGSDTQYF; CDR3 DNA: TGTGCCAGCAGCCGACGACAGGGTGGACTTGGGTCCGATACGCAGTATTTT
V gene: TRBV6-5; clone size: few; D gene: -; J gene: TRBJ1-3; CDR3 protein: CASSYREDAGDTIYF; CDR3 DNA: TGTGCCAGCAGCTACCGGGAGGACGCCGGGGACACCATATATTTT
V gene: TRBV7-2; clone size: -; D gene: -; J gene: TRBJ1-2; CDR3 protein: CASSLVSDNYGYTF; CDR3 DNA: TGTGCCAGCAGCTTAGTTTCAGATAACTATGGCTACACCTTC
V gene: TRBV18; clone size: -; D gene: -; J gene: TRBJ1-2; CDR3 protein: CASSPAQDSNYGYTF; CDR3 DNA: TGTGCCAGCTCCCCTGCCCAGGACAGTAACTATGGCTACACCTTC
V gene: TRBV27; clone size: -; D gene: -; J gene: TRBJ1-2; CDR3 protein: CASRPNREIHYGYTF; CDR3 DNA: TGTGCCAGCAGACCCAACCGGGAGATTCATTATGGCTACACCTTC
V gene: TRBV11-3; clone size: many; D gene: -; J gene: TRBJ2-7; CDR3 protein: CASSSYNGQKQYF; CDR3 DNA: TGTGCCAGCAGCTCCTATAACGGACAGAAGCAGTACTTC
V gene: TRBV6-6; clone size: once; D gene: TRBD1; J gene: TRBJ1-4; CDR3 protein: CASIGTGVEKLFF; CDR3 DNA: TGTGCCAGTATCGGGACAGGGGTTGAAAAACTGTTTTTT
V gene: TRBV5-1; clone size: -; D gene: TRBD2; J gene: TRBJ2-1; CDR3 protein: CASSLVSSGVHEQFF; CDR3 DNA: TGCGCCAGCAGCTTGGTTTCTAGCGGGGTCCATGAGCAGTTCTTC
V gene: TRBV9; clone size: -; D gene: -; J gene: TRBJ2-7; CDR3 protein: CASSGRDEDEQYF; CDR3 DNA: TGTGCCAGCAGCGGTCGGGATGAGGACGAGCAGTACTTC
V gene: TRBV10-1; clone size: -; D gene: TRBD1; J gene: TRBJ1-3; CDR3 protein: CASSDSTGTGGNTIYF; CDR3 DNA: TGCGCCAGCAGTGACTCGACCGGGACAGGGGGAAACACCATATATTTT
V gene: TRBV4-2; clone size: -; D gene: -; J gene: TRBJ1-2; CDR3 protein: CASSQDIGVNYGYTF; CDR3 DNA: TGTGCCAGCAGCCAAGATATTGGAGTAAACTATGGCTACACCTTC
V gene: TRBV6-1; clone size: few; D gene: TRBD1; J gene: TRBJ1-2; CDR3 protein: CASSERGQGYGYTF; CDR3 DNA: TGTGCCAGCAGTGAAAGGGGACAGGGATATGGCTACACCTTC
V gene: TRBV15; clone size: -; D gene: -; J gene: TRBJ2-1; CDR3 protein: CATSRGQGFHNEQFF; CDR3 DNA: TGTGCCACCAGCAGAGGCCAGGGGTTCCACAATGAGCAGTTCTTC
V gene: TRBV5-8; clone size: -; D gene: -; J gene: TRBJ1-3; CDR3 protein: CASGKQGLPGNTIYF; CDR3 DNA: TGTGCCAGCGGCAAACAGGGATTGCCTGGAAACACCATATATTTT
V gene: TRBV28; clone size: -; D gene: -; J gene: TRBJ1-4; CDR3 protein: CASRGGRQETNEKLFF; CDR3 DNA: TGTGCCAGCAGAGGAGGGAGACAAGAAACTAATGAAAAACTGTTTTTT
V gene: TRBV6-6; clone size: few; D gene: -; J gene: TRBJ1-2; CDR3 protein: CASSYSGTGINYGYTF; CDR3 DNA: TGTGCCAGCAGTTACTCGGGAACGGGAATAAACTATGGCTACACCTTC
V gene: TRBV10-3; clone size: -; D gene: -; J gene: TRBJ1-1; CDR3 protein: CAIRQGTEGNTEAFF; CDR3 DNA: TGTGCCATCAGGCAGGGTACGGAGGGGAACACTGAAGCTTTCTTT
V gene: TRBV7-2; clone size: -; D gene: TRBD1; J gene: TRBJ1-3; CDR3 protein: CASSLEPGTASGNTIYF; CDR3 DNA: TGTGCCAGCAGCTTAGAACCTGGGACAGCCTCTGGAAACACCATATATTTT
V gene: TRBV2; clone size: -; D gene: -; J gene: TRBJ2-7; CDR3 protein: CASNSREQYF; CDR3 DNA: TGTGCCAGCAACTCCCGTGAGCAGTACTTC
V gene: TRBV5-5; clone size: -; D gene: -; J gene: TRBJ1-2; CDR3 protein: CASSLGVAGKGNYGYTF; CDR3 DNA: TGTGCCAGCAGCTTGGGCGTCGCGGGGAAAGGGAACTATGGCTACACCTTC
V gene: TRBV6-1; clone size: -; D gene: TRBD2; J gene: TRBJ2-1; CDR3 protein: CASTPLAGGLSEQFF; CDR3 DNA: TGTGCCAGCACCCCTCTAGCGGGGGGGTTAAGTGAGCAGTTCTTC
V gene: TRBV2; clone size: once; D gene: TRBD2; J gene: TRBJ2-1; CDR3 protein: CASVRGLAGYSEQFF; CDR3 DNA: TGTGCCAGCGTTAGAGGACTAGCGGGGTACAGTGAGCAGTTCTTC
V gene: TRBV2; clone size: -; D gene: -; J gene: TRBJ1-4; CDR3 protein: CASRVNNEKLFF; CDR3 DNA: TGTGCCAGCCGCGTGAATAATGAAAAACTGTTTTTT
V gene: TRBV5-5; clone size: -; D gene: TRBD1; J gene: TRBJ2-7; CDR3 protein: CASSLGDRVVGEQYF; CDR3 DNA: TGTGCCAGCAGCTTGGGGGACAGGGTCGTCGGCGAGCAGTACTTC
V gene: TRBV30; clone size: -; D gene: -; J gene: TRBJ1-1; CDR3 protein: CAWRETGYTEAFF; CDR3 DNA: TGTGCCTGGAGGGAAACAGGGTACACTGAAGCTTTCTTT
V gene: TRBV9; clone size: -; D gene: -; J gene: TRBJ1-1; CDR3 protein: CASSVGEGGLAENTEAFF; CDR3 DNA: TGTGCCAGCAGCGTAGGGGAGGGGGGGTTAGCGGAGAACACTGAAGCTTTCTTT
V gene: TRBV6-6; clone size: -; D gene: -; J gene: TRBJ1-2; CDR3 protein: CASSYSNQGSGYTF; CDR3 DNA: TGTGCCAGCAGTTACTCGAATCAGGGGTCTGGCTACACCTTC
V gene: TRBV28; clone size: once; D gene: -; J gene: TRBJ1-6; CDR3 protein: CATPAPPGGKNSPLHF; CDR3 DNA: TGTGCCACGCCCGCACCGCCGGGGGGAAAAAATTCACCCCTCCACTTT
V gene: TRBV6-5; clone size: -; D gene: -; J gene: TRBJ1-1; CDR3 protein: CASRRGQGEAFF; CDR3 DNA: TGTGCCAGCAGAAGAGGACAAGGTGAAGCTTTCTTT
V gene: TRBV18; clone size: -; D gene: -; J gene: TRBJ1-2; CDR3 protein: CASSPDRTYGYTF; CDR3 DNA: TGTGCCAGCTCACCAGACAGAACCTATGGCTACACCTTC
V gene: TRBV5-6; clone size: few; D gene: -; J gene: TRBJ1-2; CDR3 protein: CASSPTDDAYGYTF; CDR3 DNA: TGTGCCAGCAGCCCGACTGACGACGCCTATGGCTACACCTTC